This TCR beta chain came from a study of cytomegalovirus exposure and HLA in healthy donors. Study conclusions and caveats: Across HLA loci, a later analysis found differing TCR association rates, with DRB1 most and HLA-C fewest.

The PCR made use of 60 Vbeta and 13 Jbeta primers. Libraries were prepared by immunoSEQ multiplex PCR; TCRdb keeps only in-frame clonotypes and omits some of them. The table includes some 150,000 clones, approximately 88% detected once. In germline, CDR1 is MDHEN, CDR2 SYDVKM. V lost 2 bases and J lost 6; bases outside the gene matches: 2. The CDR3 runs to 13 residues. Turning to this clone: Its specificity is not known.

The sequenced sample consisted of PBMCs. This sequence was found in a woman aged 30 to 39 in good health and CMV-seronegative. The chain has TRBV28 and TRBJ2-7; 9 bases line up with TRBD1. CDR3 region: CASSLLGQGEQYF. CDR3 nucleotides: TGTGCCAGCAGTTTACTGGGACAGGGCGAGCAGTACTTC.